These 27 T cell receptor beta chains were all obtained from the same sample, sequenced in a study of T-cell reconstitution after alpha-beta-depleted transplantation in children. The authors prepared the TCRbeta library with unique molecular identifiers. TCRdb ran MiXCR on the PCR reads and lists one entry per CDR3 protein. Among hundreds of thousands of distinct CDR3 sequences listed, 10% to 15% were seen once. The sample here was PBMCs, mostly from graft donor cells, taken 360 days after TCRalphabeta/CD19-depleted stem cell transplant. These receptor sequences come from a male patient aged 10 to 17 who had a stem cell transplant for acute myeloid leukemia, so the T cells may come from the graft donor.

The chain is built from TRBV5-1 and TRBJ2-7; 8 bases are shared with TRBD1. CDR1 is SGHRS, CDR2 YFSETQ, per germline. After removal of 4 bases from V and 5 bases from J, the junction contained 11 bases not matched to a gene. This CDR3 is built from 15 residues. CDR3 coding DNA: TGCGCCAGCAGCATGGAAAGGACAGGGCCCAACGAGCAGTACTTC. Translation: CASSMERTGPNEQYF.

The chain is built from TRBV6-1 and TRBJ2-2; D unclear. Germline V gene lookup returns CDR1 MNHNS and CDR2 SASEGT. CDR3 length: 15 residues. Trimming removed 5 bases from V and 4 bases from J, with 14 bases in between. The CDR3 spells CASSIITYSTGELFF. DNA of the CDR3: TGTGCCAGCAGTATTATTACCTACAGCACCGGGGAGCTGTTTTTT.

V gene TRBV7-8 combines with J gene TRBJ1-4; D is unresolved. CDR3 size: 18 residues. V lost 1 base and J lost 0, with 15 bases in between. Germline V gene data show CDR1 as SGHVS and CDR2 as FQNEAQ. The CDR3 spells CASSLGPLRIATNEKLFF. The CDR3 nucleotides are TGTGCCAGCAGCTTAGGGCCCCTCAGGATTGCAACTAATGAAAAACTGTTTTTT.

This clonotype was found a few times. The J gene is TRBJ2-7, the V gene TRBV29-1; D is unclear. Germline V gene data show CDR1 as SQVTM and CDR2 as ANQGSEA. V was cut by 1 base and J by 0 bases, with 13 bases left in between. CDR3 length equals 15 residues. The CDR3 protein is CSVEASDGSSYEQYF. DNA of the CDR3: TGCAGCGTTGAAGCTTCGGACGGAAGCTCCTACGAGCAGTACTTC.

The CDR3 protein is CSVEAPLAGSYNEQFF. DNA of the CDR3: TGCAGCGTTGAAGCTCCCCTAGCGGGCTCCTACAATGAGCAGTTCTTC. The rearrangement links TRBV29-1 to TRBJ2-1; 8 bases fit TRBD2. J gave up 0 bases and V 1 base, and 5 bases lay outside the gene matches. The CDR3 is made up of 16 amino acids. The germline V gene encodes CDR1 SQVTM and CDR2 ANQGSEA.

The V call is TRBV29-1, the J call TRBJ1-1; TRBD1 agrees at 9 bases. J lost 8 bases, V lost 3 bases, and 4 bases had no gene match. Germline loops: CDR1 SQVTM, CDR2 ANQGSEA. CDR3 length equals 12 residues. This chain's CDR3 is CSVERQGGEAFF. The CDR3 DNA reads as TGCAGCGTTGAGAGACAGGGGGGCGAAGCTTTCTTT.

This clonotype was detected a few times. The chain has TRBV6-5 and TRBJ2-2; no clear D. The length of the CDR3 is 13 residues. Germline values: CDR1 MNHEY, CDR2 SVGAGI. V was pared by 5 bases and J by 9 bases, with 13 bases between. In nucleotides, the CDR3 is TGTGCCAGCAGTCGAGCCGTGGGCCGGGAGCTGTTTTTT. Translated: CASSRAVGRELFF.

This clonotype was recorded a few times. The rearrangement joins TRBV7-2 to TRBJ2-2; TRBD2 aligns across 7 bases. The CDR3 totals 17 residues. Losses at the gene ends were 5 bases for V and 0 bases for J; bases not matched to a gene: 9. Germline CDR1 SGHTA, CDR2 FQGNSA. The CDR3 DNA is TGTGCCAGCAGCCCCGGTGGTAGCGGGCCGAACACCGGGGAGCTGTTTTTT. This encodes CASSPGGSGPNTGELFF.

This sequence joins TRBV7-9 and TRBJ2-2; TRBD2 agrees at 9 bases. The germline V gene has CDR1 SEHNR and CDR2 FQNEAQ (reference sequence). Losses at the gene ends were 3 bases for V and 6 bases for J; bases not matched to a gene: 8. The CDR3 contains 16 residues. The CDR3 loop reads CASSFGLARTPGELFF. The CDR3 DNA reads TGTGCCAGCAGCTTTGGACTAGCGAGAACCCCCGGGGAGCTGTTTTTT.

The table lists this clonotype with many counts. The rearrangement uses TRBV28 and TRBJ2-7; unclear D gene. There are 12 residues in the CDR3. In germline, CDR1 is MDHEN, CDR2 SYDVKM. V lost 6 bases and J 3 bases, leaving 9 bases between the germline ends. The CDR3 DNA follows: TGTGCCAGCAGAGGGAACGTCTACGAGCAGTACTTC. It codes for CASRGNVYEQYF.

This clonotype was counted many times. The CDR3 loop is CASSPAGTLTYEQYF. The CDR3 DNA reads TGTGCCAGCAGTCCGGCCGGGACTCTGACCTACGAGCAGTACTTC. The rearrangement uses TRBV28 and TRBJ2-7, with a tentative D call TRBD2 (6 bases). The CDR3 extends over 15 amino acids. V gave up 5 bases and J gave up 2 bases, with 16 bases separating them. The V gene's germline CDR1 is MDHEN and CDR2 SYDVKM.

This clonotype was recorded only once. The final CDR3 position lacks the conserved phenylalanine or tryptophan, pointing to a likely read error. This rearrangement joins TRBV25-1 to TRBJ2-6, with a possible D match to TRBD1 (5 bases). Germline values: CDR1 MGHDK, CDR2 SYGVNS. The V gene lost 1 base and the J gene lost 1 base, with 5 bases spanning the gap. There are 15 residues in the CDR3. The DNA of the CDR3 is TGTGCCAGCAGTGAATCAGGGTCTGGGGCCAACGTCCTGACTTGC. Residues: CASSESGSGANVLTC.

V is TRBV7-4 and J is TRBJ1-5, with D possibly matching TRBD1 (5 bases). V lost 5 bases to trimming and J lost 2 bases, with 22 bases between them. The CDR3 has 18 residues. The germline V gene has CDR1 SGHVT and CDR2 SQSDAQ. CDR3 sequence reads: CASSLVGQGGAGNQPQHF. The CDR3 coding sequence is TGTGCCAGCAGCCTCGTAGGGCAGGGAGGTGCGGGCAATCAGCCCCAGCATTTT.

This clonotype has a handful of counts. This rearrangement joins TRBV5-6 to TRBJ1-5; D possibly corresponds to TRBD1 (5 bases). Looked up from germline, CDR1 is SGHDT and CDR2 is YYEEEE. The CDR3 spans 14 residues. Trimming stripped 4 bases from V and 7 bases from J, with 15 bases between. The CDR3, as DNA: TGTGCCAGCAGCGAGGGACTGACGGCCCAGCCCCAGCATTTT. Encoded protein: CASSEGLTAQPQHF.

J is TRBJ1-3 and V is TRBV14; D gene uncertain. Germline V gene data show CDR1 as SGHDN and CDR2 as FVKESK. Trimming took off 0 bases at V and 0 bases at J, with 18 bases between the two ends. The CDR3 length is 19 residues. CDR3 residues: CASSQEMAVPLYSGNTIYF. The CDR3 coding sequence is TGTGCCAGCAGCCAAGAGATGGCAGTTCCTCTCTACTCTGGAAACACCATATATTTT.

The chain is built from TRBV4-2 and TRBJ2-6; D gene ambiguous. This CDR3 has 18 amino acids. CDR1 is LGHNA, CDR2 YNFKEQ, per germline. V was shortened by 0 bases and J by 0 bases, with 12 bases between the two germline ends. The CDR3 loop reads CASSQEGRTFSGANVLTF. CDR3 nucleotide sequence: TGTGCCAGCAGCCAAGAAGGCAGGACGTTCTCTGGGGCCAACGTCCTGACTTTC.

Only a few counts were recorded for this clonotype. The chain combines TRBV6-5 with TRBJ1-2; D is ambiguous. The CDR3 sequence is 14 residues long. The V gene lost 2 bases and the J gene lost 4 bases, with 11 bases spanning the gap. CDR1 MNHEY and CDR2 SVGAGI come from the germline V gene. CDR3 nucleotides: TGTGCCAGCAGTTACAAAGTCGCCAGCTATGGCTACACCTTC. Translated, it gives CASSYKVASYGYTF.

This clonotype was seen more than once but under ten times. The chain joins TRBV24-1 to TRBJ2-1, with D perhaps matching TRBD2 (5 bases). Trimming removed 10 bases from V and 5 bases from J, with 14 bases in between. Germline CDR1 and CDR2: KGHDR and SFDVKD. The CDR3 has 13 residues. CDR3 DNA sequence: TGTGCCACTCTAATCGGGAACCACAATGAGCAGTTCTTC. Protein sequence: CATLIGNHNEQFF.

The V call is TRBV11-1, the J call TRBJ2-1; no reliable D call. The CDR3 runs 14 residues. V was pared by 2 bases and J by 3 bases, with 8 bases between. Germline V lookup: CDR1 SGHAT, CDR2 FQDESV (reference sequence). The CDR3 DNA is TGTGCCAGCAGCTTAAATGACGACTACAATGAGCAGTTCTTC. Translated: CASSLNDDYNEQFF. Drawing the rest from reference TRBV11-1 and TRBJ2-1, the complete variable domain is EAEVAQSPRYKITEKSQAVAFWCDPISGHATLYWYRQILGQGPELLVQFQDESVVDDSQLPKDRFSAERLKGVDSTLKIQPAELGDSAMYLCASSLNDDYNEQFFGPGTRLTVL.

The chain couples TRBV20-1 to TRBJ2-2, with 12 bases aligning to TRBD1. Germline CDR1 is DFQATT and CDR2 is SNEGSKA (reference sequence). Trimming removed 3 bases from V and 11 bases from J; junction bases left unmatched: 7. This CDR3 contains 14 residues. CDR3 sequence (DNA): TGCAGTGCTAGCTACGGGACAGGGGGCGCAGAGCTGTTTTTT. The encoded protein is CSASYGTGGAELFF.

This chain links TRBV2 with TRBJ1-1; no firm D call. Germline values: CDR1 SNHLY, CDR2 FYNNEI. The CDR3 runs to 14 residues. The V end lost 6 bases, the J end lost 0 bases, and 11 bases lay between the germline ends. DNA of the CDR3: TGTGCCAGCAGGGGAAGGACGGTGAACACTGAAGCTTTCTTT. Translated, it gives CASRGRTVNTEAFF.

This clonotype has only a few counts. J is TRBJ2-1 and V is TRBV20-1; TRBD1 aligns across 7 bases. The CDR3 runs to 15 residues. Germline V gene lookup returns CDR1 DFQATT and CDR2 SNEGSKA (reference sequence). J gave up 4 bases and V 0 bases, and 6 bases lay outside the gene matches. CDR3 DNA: TGCAGTGCTAGAGATTTACAGGGGCTATACAATGAGCAGTTCTTC. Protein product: CSARDLQGLYNEQFF.

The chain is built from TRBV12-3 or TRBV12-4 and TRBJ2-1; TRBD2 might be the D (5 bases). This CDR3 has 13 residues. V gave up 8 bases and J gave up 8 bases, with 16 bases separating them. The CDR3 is CASGRGLIDEQFF. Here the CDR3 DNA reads TGTGCCAGCGGCCGAGGGTTGATCGATGAGCAGTTCTTC.

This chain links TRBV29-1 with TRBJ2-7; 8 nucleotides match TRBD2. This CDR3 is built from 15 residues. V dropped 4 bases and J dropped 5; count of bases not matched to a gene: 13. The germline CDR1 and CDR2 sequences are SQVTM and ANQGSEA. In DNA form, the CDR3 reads TGCAGCGTTGCATTCGGACTAGCTCGTAACCACGAGCAGTACTTC. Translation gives CSVAFGLARNHEQYF.

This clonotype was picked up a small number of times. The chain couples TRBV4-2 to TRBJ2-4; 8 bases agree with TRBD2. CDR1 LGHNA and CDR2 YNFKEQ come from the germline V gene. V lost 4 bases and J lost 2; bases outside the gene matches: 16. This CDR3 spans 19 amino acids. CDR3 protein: CASSLNLFGAGGTKNIQYF. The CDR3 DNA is TGTGCCAGCAGCCTGAACCTATTCGGGGCGGGAGGTACCAAAAACATTCAGTACTTC.

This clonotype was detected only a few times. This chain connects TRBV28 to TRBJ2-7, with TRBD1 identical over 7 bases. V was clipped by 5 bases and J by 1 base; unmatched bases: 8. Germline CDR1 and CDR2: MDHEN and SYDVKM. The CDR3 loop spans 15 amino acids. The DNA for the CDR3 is TGTGCCAGCAGTGAGACAGGGTTCTATTCCTACGAGCAGTACTTC. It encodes CASSETGFYSYEQYF.

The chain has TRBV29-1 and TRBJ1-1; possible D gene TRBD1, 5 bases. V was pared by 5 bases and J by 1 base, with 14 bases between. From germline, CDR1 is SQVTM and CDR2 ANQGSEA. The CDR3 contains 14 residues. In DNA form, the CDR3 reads TGCAGCGTTACGGGCAGGGTTTGGAACACTGAAGCTTTCTTT. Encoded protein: CSVTGRVWNTEAFF.